These 2 T cell receptor beta chains came from one sample sequenced in a study of blood T cell repertoires in COVID-19. Data came from immunoSEQ multiplex PCR; TCRdb stores just in-frame clones and leaves some out. The sample includes approximately 250,000 clones, about 89% of them seen just once. Material: peripheral blood. The receptors were sampled from a man aged 35-49 years with active or convalescent COVID-19.

The chain is built from TRBV9 and TRBJ2-2, with D unresolved. V lost 4 bases and J 8 bases, leaving 9 bases between the germline ends. Germline V gives CDR1 SGDLS, CDR2 YYNGEE. The CDR3 is 12 amino acids. The CDR3 sequence: CASSRASGELFF. For the CDR3, the DNA is TGTGCCAGCAGCCGCGCCTCGGGGGAGCTGTTTTTT.

This rearrangement joins TRBV30 to TRBJ2-3, with D tentatively TRBD1 (6 bases). Trimming took 3 bases from V and 7 from J, leaving 11 bases between them. The germline gives CDR1 GTSNPN, CDR2 SVGIG (reference sequence). This CDR3 contains 12 residues. CDR3 DNA: TGTGCCTGGAGCACGGACAGTTATACGCAGTATTTT. As protein: CAWSTDSYTQYF.